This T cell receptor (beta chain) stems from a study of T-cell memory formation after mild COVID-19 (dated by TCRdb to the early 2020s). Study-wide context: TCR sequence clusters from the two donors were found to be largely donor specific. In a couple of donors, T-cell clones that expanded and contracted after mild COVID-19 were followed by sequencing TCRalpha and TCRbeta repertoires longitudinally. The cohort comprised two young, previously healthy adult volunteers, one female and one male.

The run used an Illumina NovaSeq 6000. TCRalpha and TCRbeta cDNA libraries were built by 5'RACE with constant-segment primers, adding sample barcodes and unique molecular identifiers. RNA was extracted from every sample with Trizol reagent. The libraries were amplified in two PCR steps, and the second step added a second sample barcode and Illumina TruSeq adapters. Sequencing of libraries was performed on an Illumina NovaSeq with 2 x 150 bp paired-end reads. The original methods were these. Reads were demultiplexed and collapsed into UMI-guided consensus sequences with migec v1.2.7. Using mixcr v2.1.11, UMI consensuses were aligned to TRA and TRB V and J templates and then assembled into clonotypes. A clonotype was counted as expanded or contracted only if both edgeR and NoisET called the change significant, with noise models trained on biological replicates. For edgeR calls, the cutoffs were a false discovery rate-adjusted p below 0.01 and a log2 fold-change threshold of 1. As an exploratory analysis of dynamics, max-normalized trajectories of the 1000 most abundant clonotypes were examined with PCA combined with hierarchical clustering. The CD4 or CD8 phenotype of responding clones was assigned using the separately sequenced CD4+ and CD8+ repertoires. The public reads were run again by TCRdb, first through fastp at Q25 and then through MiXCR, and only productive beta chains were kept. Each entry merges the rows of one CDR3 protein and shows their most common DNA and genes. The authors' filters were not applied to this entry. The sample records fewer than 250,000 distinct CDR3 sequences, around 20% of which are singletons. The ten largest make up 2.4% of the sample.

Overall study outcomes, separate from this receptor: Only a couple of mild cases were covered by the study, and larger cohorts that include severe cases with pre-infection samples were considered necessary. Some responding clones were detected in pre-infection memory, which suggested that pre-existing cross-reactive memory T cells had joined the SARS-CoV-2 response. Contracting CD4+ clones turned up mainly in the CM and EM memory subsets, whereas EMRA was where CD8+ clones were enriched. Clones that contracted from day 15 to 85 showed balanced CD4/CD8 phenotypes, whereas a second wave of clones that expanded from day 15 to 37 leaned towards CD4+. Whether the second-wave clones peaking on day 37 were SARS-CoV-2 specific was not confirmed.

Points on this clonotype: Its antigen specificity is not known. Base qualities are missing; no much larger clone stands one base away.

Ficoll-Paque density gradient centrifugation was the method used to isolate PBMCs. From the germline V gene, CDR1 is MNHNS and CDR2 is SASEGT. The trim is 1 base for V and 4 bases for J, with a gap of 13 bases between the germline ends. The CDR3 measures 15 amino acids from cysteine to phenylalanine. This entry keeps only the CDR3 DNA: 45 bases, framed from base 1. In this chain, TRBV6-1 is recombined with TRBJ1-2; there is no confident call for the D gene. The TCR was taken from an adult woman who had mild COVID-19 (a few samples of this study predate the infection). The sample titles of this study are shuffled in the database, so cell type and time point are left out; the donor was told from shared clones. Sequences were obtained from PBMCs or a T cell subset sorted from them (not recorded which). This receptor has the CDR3 CASSEGYGVVYGYTF. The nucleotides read TGTGCCAGCAGTGAAGGGTACGGGGTCGTCTATGGCTACACCTTC.